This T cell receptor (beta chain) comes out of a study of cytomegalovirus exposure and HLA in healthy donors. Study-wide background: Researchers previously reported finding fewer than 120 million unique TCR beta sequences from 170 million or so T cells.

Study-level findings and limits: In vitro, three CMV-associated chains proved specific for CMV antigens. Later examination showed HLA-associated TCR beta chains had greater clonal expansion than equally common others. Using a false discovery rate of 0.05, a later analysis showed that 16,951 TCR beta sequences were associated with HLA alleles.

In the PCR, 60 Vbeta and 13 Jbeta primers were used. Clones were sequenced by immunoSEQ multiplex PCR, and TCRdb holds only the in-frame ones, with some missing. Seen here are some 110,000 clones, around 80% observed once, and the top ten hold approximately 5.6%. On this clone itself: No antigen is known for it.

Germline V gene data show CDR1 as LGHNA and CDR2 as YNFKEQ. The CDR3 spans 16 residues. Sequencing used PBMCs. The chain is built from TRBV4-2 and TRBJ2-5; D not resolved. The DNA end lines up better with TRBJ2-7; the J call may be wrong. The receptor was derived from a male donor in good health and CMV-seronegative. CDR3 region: CASSQDRDLPYYEQYF. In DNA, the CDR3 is TGTGCCAGCAGCCAAGATCGAGACCTACCCTACTACGAGCAGTACTTC.